The clone carrying this T cell receptor (beta chain) was seen a handful of times. The antigen remains undetermined. Profiling relied on immunoSEQ multiplex PCR, and the TCRdb table lists in-frame clones only, not all of them. The data hold roughly 1,700 clones, with approximately 33% observed a single time. This sample is part of a study of T cells in localized non-small cell lung cancer. The study's findings and limits: The highest T cell clonality was in uninvolved adjacent lung, above tumor. Heterogeneity within the tumor remains possible, as just one region underwent sequencing. Blood T cell density predicted longer survival; adjacent-lung clonality, shorter. Adjacent lung exhibited a median of approximately 59 among the 100 most abundant tumor clones.

CDR1 is SGDLS, CDR2 YYNGEE, per germline. The V and J ends lost 3 bases and 0 bases respectively, with 7 bases between them. The CDR3 spans 15 residues. The TCR originated in a male donor aged 60 or over with stage III squamous cell lung carcinoma. The sequencing used lung tumor tissue, collected before any cancer treatment. The chain links TRBV9 to TRBJ1-6; no clear D. The CDR3 DNA sequence: TGTGCCAGCAGCGAGGGTTTCTCCTATAATTCACCCCTCCACTTT. It encodes CASSEGFSYNSPLHF.